Listed here are 21 T cell receptor beta chains from one sample, sequenced in a study of early T cells in non-severe SARS-CoV-2 infection. TCRdb itself ran the 5' RACE reads through MiXCR, one entry per CDR3 protein. Seen here are approximately 70,000 distinct CDR3 sequences, roughly 10% observed once, and the top ten hold around 6.3%. The sequenced sample consisted of whole blood. The receptors originated from an adult who was a healthcare worker with PCR-confirmed SARS-CoV-2 infection or an uninfected control (not recorded which).

The chain is built from TRBV30 and TRBJ2-1; no clear D gene. CDR1 GTSNPN and CDR2 SVGIG come from the germline V gene (reference sequence). The CDR3 has 12 amino acids. V was pared by 7 bases and J by 9 bases, with 16 bases between. CDR3 sequence: CAFSGLPSEQFF. The CDR3, as DNA: TGTGCCTTCTCTGGGCTACCCAGTGAGCAGTTCTTC.

This clonotype was seen at least ten times. CDR3 sequence (DNA): TGTGCCAGCAGTTACGTCGCGGGGGGGCAAGATACGCAGTATTTT. Its translation: CASSYVAGGQDTQYF. J is TRBJ2-3 and V is TRBV6-6; 9 nucleotides match TRBD2. The CDR3 has 15 amino acids. Looked up from germline, CDR1 is MNHNY and CDR2 is SVGAGI (reference sequence). Trimming removed 2 bases from V and 5 bases from J; junction bases left unmatched: 5.

This clonotype showed up just a few times. This chain uses TRBV6-1 with TRBJ2-7; D gene ambiguous. The CDR3 covers 10 residues. Per germline, CDR1 MNHNS and CDR2 SASEGT. V was trimmed by 7 bases and J by 3 bases, leaving 4 bases between them. CDR3 coding DNA: TGTGCCAGCAAAAACTACGAGCAGTACTTC. It yields the protein CASKNYEQYF.

The chain carries TRBV29-1 and TRBJ1-2; tentative D call: TRBD1 (6 bases). V lost 6 bases and J 8 bases, leaving 16 bases between the germline ends. The germline CDR1 and CDR2 sequences are SQVTM and ANQGSEA. The CDR3 contains 12 residues. The CDR3 sequence is CSVENREGGYTF. CDR3 DNA: TGCAGCGTGGAAAACAGGGAGGGAGGCTACACCTTC.

This clonotype was counted only a few times. This chain uses TRBV7-2 with TRBJ2-5; the D is unclear. The V end lost 5 bases, the J end lost 0 bases, and 10 bases lay between the germline ends. Per the germline V gene, CDR1 is SGHTA and CDR2 is FQGNSA. CDR3 length: 14 amino acids. The CDR3 coding sequence is TGTGCCAGCAGCCCGACTGAGTACCAAGAGACCCAGTACTTC. Encoded protein: CASSPTEYQETQYF. Filled out from reference TRBV7-2 and TRBJ2-5, the complete variable domain reads GAGVSQSPSNKVTEKGKDVELRCDPISGHTALYWYRQSLGQGLEFLIYFQGNSAPDKSGLPSDRFSAERTGGSVSTLTIQRTQQEDSAVYLCASSPTEYQETQYFGPGTRLLVL.

Ten or more counts support this clonotype. The chain uses TRBV6-2 or TRBV6-3 and TRBJ1-3; D call uncertain. With 6 bases removed from V and 0 bases from J, the gap between germline ends came to 6 bases. The CDR3 is 13 residues long. Germline CDR1 reads MNHEY; CDR2 reads SVGEGT. This CDR3 reads CASRPTSGNTIYF. CDR3 coding DNA: TGTGCCAGCAGACCCACCTCTGGAAACACCATATATTTT.

V gene TRBV5-5 combines with J gene TRBJ1-1; 12 bases line up with TRBD1. With 4 bases clipped from V and 5 bases from J, the junction kept 6 bases outside the gene matches. Germline V gives CDR1 SGHKS, CDR2 YYEKEE (reference sequence). The CDR3 has 15 amino acids. In nucleotides, the CDR3 is TGTGCCAGCAGCGGGACAGGGGGCGCGGGTACTGAAGCTTTCTTT. It is translated as CASSGTGGAGTEAFF.

In its sample, this clonotype was seen a few times. J is TRBJ2-3 and V is TRBV5-1, with 7 bases fitting TRBD1. The CDR3 runs 15 residues. CDR1 is SGHRS and CDR2 is YFSETQ in the germline V gene. V was clipped by 4 bases and J by 6 bases; unmatched bases: 11. This chain's CDR3 is CASSQGDPGVDTQYF. The DNA of the CDR3 is TGCGCCAGCAGCCAGGGGGATCCGGGTGTTGATACGCAGTATTTT.

This clonotype was seen many times. This chain links TRBV4-1 with TRBJ2-1; TRBD2 aligns across 9 bases. V lost 4 bases to trimming and J lost 7 bases; unmatched junction nucleotides: 8. The CDR3 loop spans 15 amino acids. Per germline, CDR1 MGHRA and CDR2 YSYEKL. CDR3 residues: CASSPTAGGGNEQFF. In DNA form, the CDR3 reads TGCGCCAGCAGCCCTACAGCGGGGGGTGGGAATGAGCAGTTCTTC.

This clonotype turned up a few times. The V call is TRBV7-2, the J call TRBJ2-1, with 9 positions matching TRBD2. Germline lookup yields CDR1 SGHTA and CDR2 FQGNSA. Germline trimming cut 1 base from V and 7 bases from J; bases unmatched to any gene: 8. The CDR3 extends over 16 amino acids. The CDR3 DNA is TGTGCCAGCAGCTTAGTTTTTGGACTAGCGAGGAATGAGCAGTTCTTC. Residues: CASSLVFGLARNEQFF.

The V gene is TRBV2, the J gene TRBJ2-3; D gene uncertain. This CDR3 contains 12 residues. V lost 4 bases to trimming and J lost 2 bases, with 4 bases between them. Looked up from germline, CDR1 is SNHLY and CDR2 is FYNNEI. Here the CDR3 reads CASSGITDTQYF. CDR3 nucleotides: TGTGCCAGCAGTGGGATCACAGATACGCAGTATTTT.

For this clonotype: Its ends do not fully match the called genes, so a read error is possible. V is TRBV9 and J is TRBJ1-1; D is possibly TRBD1 (6 bases). Per germline, CDR1 SGDLS and CDR2 YYNGEE. There are 13 residues in the CDR3. CDR3 in DNA: TGTGCCAGCAGCCGCCAACAGGGAACTGAAGTTTTCTTT. Encoded protein: CASSRQQGTEVFF.

This clonotype was detected ten times or more. This rearrangement joins TRBV5-1 to TRBJ1-1; D perhaps matches TRBD1 (5 bases). CDR1 and CDR2 (germline): SGHRS, YFSETQ. This CDR3 spans 13 amino acids. Trimming left V 3 bases short and J 3 bases short, with 9 bases between. CDR3 in DNA: TGCGCCAGCAGCTGGACGGGACACACTGAAGCTTTCTTT. Translating it yields CASSWTGHTEAFF.

The sample holds many counts of this clonotype. The CDR3 protein is CSARGDYNEKLFF. The CDR3 DNA sequence: TGCAGTGCTAGGGGGGACTATAATGAAAAACTGTTTTTT. The rearrangement joins TRBV20-1 to TRBJ1-4; possibly TRBD1 for D (5 bases). The CDR3 covers 13 residues. Germline lookup yields CDR1 DFQATT and CDR2 SNEGSKA (reference sequence). Trimming left V 3 bases short and J 4 bases short, with 9 bases between.

The chain uses TRBV3-1 and TRBJ1-4, with D hard to call. This CDR3 region has 12 residues. V lost 8 bases and J 4 bases, leaving 8 bases between the germline ends. Germline values: CDR1 LGHDT, CDR2 YNNKEL (reference sequence). The CDR3 sequence: CASGPSNEKLFF. CDR3 nucleotide sequence: TGTGCCAGCGGTCCAAGTAATGAAAAACTGTTTTTT.

This clonotype was recorded many times. This sequence joins TRBV27 and TRBJ2-1; D is unclear. This CDR3 comprises 15 residues. V was trimmed by 4 bases and J by 5 bases, leaving 15 bases between them. CDR1 and CDR2 (germline): MNHEY, SMNVEV (reference sequence). The CDR3 loop reads CASSYRRSRNNEQFF. The CDR3 DNA reads TGTGCCAGCAGTTACCGAAGATCCAGAAACAATGAGCAGTTCTTC.

This clonotype was seen only a few times. V usage is TRBV7-2 and J usage is TRBJ2-5; 10 bases match TRBD2. The CDR3 has 16 amino acids. Germline V CDR1 and CDR2: SGHTA, FQGNSA. Trimming took 5 bases from V and 4 from J; bases not matched to a gene: 10. CDR3 in DNA: TGTGCCAGCAGCCTACAGGCTAGCGGGAGAAGAGAGACCCAGTACTTC. Amino acid sequence: CASSLQASGRRETQYF.

Ten or more counts support this clonotype. This chain connects TRBV5-6 to TRBJ2-1; D unclear. Trimming pared 5 bases from V and 0 bases from J, leaving 21 bases between. The CDR3 runs to 18 residues. The germline V gene has CDR1 SGHDT and CDR2 YYEEEE. CDR3 in amino acids: CASSLSRLLRYSYNEQFF. As DNA, the CDR3 is TGTGCCAGCAGTCTCTCACGGCTACTGCGTTACTCCTACAATGAGCAGTTCTTC.

This clonotype showed up just a few times. J is TRBJ1-5 and V is TRBV6-5; maybe TRBD1 (5 bases). Trimming left V 6 bases short and J 5 bases short, with 17 bases between. CDR3 length: 15 amino acids. CDR1 and CDR2 from the germline V gene are MNHEY and SVGAGI. Here the CDR3 DNA reads TGTGCCAGCAGAGCCACAGGCGCCCCGGATCAGCCCCAGCATTTT. Translating gives CASRATGAPDQPQHF.

This clonotype was counted many times. This sequence joins TRBV6-2 or TRBV6-3 and TRBJ2-1; 13 bases agree with TRBD2. Germline V gene lookup returns CDR1 MNHEY and CDR2 SVGEGT. V shed 6 bases and J 10 bases; nucleotides not matched to a gene: 3. CDR3 length: 13 residues. CDR3: CASRLAGGLEQFF. The CDR3 region has the DNA TGTGCCAGCAGACTAGCGGGGGGGCTGGAGCAGTTCTTC.

The chain carries TRBV12-3 or TRBV12-4 and TRBJ2-7; no clear D gene. V was pared by 0 bases and J by 4 bases, with 7 bases between. This CDR3 is 13 amino acids long. CDR3 in DNA: TGTGCCAGCAGTTTAGCGGCAGGATACGAGCAGTACTTC. Its translation is CASSLAAGYEQYF.